This T cell receptor (beta chain) was captured by sequencing in a study of PD-L1 blockade in urothelial cancer. Trimming removed 10 bases from V and 5 bases from J, with 17 bases in between. Germline V lookup: CDR1 MDHEN, CDR2 SYDVKM. The CDR3 is 13 amino acids. The repertoire was sequenced with immunoSEQ multiplex PCR; TCRdb's copy has only in-frame clones and lacks some. The profile shows 2,000 or so clones, 34% of them singletons. The chain recombines TRBV28 with TRBJ2-5, with D tentatively TRBD1 or TRBD2 (5 bases each). The receptor was derived from a man between 50 and 59 years old with urothelial cancer. This specimen was tumor tissue, taken before atezolizumab (anti-PD-L1) treatment. The chain's CDR3 is CAIRKGSRETQYF. CDR3 DNA: TGTGCCATCCGAAAGGGGAGTAGGGAGACCCAGTACTTC. The whole variable domain, remainder taken from reference TRBV28 and TRBJ2-5, is DVKVTQSSRYLVKRTGEKVFLECVQDMDHENMFWYRQDPGLGLRLIYFSYDVKMKEKGDIPEGYSVSREKKERFSLILESASTNQTSMYLCAIRKGSRETQYFGPGTRLLVL.